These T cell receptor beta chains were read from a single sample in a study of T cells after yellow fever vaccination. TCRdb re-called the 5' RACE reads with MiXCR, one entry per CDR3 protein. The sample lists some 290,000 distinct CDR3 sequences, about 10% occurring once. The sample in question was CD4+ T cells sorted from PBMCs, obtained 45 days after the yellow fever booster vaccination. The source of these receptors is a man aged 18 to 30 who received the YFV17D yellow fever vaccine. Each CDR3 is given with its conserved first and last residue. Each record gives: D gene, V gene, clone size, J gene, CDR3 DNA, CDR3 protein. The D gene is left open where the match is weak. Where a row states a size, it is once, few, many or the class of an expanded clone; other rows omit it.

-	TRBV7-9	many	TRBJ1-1	TGTGCCAGCAGCTTCGTCAAGGGTACTGAAGCTTTCTTT	CASSFVKGTEAFF
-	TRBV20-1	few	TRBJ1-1	TGCAGTGCTACGGTGGGGGGCCTGGCTTTCTTT	CSATVGGLAFF
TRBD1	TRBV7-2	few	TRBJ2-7	TGTGCCAGCAGTCTAAGCGGACAGGCAGACTACGAGCAGTACTTC	CASSLSGQADYEQYF
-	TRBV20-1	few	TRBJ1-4	TGCAGTGCTAGAGGTAGCGACGGGCCCCTCCGGGAAAAACTGTTTTTT	CSARGSDGPLREKLFF
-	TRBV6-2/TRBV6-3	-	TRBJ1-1	TGTGCCAGCAGCCCAGTGGCGGTAACTGAAGCTTTCTTT	CASSPVAVTEAFF
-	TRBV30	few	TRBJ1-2	TGTGCCTGGAGTGGCGGGCCAGGAGGAGGCTACACCTTC	CAWSGGPGGGYTF
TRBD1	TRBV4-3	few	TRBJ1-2	TGCGCCAGCAGCCAGGGGGGACAGGGGAATGGCTACACCTTC	CASSQGGQGNGYTF
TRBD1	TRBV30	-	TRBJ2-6	TGTGCCTGGCAGACAGGGGCTGGGGCCAACGTCCTGACTTTC	CAWQTGAGANVLTF
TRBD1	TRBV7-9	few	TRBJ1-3	TGTGCCAGCAGCGCCCAAGGGACAGCTGGAAACACCATATATTTT	CASSAQGTAGNTIYF
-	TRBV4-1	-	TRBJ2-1	TGCGCCAGCAGCTCAAGGGGACAAGGGGGGGGCCCCTATCGCCATGAGCAGTTCTTC	CASSSRGQGGGPYRHEQFF
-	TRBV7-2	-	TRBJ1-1	TGTGCCAGCAGCACGCCTGGGAACACTGAAGCTTTCTTT	CASSTPGNTEAFF
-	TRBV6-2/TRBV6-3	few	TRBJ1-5	TGTGCCAGCAGTTACTCGTCGAGTCGGCAGCCCCAGCATTTT	CASSYSSSRQPQHF
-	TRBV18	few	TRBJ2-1	TGTGCCAGCTCACCAACAGTTGATGAGCAGTTCTTC	CASSPTVDEQFF
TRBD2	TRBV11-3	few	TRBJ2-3	TGTGCCAGCAGCTTAGCCCCGGGGGGGTTCACAGATACGCAGTATTTT	CASSLAPGGFTDTQYF
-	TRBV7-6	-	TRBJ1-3	TGTGCCAGCCGGACAGAGGGTACTGGAAACACCATATATTTT	CASRTEGTGNTIYF
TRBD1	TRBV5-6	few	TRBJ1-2	TGTGCCAGCAGCTTGTTGGGACAGGGAAACTATGGCTACACCTTC	CASSLLGQGNYGYTF
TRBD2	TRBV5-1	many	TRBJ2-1	TGCGCCAGCAGCTTGGTTGCGGGGGGGGAGAATGAGCAGTTCTTC	CASSLVAGGENEQFF
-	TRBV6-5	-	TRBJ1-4	TGTGCCAGCAGTTCTCGCCCGGGAGTACCCAATGAAAAACTGTTTTTT	CASSSRPGVPNEKLFF
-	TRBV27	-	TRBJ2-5	TGTGCCAGCAGTTTATCCTGGGGGGCAGAAGAGACCCAGTACTTC	CASSLSWGAEETQYF
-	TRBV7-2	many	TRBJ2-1	-	CASSLRDFGNEQFF
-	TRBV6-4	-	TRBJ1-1	TGTGCCAGCATCATTAAAGCTTTCTTT	CASIIKAFF
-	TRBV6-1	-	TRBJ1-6	TGTGCCAGCACCCTTGGGGGCTCCTATAATTCACCCCTCCACTTT	CASTLGGSYNSPLHF
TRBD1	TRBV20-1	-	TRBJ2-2	TGCAGTGTCGACAGGGGAACGACCGGGGAGCTGTTTTTT	CSVDRGTTGELFF
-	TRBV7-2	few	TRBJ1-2	TGTGCCAGCAGCTTAGAACTTGGGGGGCGGGATGGCTACACCTTC	CASSLELGGRDGYTF
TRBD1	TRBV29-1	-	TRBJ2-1	TGCAGCACCAGGACAGGGGTCTACAATGAGCAGTTCTTC	CSTRTGVYNEQFF
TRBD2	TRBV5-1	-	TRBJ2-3	TGCGCCAGCAGCAGCGGGGGGATGGATACGCAGTATTTT	CASSSGGMDTQYF
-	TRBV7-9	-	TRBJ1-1	TGTGCCAGCAGCTTACTACAGCTGAACACTGAAGCTTTCTTT	CASSLLQLNTEAFF
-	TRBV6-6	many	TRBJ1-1	TGTGCCAGCAGTGCCCCATCTTCGAACACTGAAGCTTTCTTT	CASSAPSSNTEAFF
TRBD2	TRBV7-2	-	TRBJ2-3	TGTGCCAGCAGCCGCGGGGGGGGCCAAAATACGCAGTATTTT	CASSRGGGQNTQYF
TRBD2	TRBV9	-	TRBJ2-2	TGTGCCAGCAGCTCCCGACCGGGACTATTTTCCGGGGAGCTGTTTTTT	CASSSRPGLFSGELFF
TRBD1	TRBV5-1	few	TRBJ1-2	TGCGCCAGCAGCCCCGGGGGGACAGGGGGCAATGGCTACACCTTC	CASSPGGTGGNGYTF
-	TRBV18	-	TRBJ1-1	TGTGCCAGCTCACCTTACACTGACGGCATGAACACTGAAGCTTTCTTT	CASSPYTDGMNTEAFF
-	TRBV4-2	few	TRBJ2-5	TGTGCCAGCAGCCAAGATCGGAAGGGAGCGGAAGAGACCCAGTACTTC	CASSQDRKGAEETQYF
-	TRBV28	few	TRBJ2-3	TGTGCCAGCAGTTTAGTCGGCCGCACGCAGTATTTT	CASSLVGRTQYF
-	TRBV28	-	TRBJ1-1	TGTGCCAGCAGTTTACCCAGGTTAGAAGCTTTCTTT	CASSLPRLEAFF
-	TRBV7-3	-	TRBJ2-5	TGTGCCAGCAGTCCAAATGGGTACCAAGAGACCCAGTACTTC	CASSPNGYQETQYF
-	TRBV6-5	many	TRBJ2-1	TGTGCCAGCAGCCCCGGGACAACCAACAATGAGCAGTTCTTC	CASSPGTTNNEQFF
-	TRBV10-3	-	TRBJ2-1	TGTGCCATCAGTTCCCCTGGCCAGCGAGATTACAATGAGCAGTTCTTC	CAISSPGQRDYNEQFF
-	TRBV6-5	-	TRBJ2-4	TGTGCCAGCAGTTACGGCGTGGGCAGTAAAAACATTCAGTACTTC	CASSYGVGSKNIQYF